Presented here are 28 T cell receptor beta chains from one specimen sequenced in a study of technical replicates of blood from a handful of donors. TCRdb's table, derived via immunoSEQ multiplex PCR, lists solely in-frame clones and lacks some. The sample carries just under 100,000 clones, about 95% recorded once. The sequenced material came from T cells isolated from PBMCs. Receptor source: a human donor in good health.

This clone was picked up one time. The chain uses TRBV7-9 and TRBJ1-2, with 7 bases identical to TRBD1. The CDR3 contains 14 residues. Germline V CDR1 and CDR2: SEHNR, FQNEAQ (reference sequence). The junction had 7 bases not matched to a gene; V was cut back by 6 bases and J by 3 bases. The CDR3 coding sequence is TGTGCCAGCAGGTCTGACAGGGACGACTATGGCTACACCTTC. This encodes CASRSDRDDYGYTF.

This clone was counted a single time. This sequence joins TRBV7-2 and TRBJ2-7, with a possible D match to TRBD1 (5 bases). CDR1 is SGHTA, CDR2 FQGNSA, per germline. The CDR3 length is 16 residues. The germline V and J ends were trimmed by 1 base and 2 bases, with 15 bases remaining between them. The CDR3 DNA sequence: TGTGCCAGCAGCTTAGGAGGAAGGGGTTTTACCTACGAGCAGTACTTC. Its translation: CASSLGGRGFTYEQYF.

The chain employs TRBV25-1 and TRBJ1-2; D is perhaps TRBD1 (5 bases). Germline CDR1 is MGHDK and CDR2 is SYGVNS. The CDR3 has 13 residues. With 6 bases removed from V and 4 bases from J, the gap between germline ends came to 12 bases. The CDR3 DNA follows: TGTGCCAGCAGCCGACAGTCGTCCTATGGCTACACCTTC. It encodes CASSRQSSYGYTF.

This clone appeared a single time. The J gene is TRBJ2-7, the V gene TRBV2; TRBD1 might be the D (5 bases). CDR1 and CDR2 (germline): SNHLY, FYNNEI. V gave up 4 bases and J gave up 4 bases, with 20 bases separating them. The CDR3 loop spans 16 amino acids. Here the CDR3 reads CASSVFPDMEAYEQYF. In DNA form, the CDR3 reads TGTGCCAGCAGTGTTTTTCCGGACATGGAAGCTTACGAGCAGTACTTC.

Here the CDR3 DNA reads TGCGCCAGCAGCTTCTCAGGGGGAGGCGGGGAGCTGTTTTTT. It specifies CASSFSGGGGELFF. The chain recombines TRBV5-1 with TRBJ2-2; possibly TRBD1 for D (7 bases). V was pared by 2 bases and J by 7 bases, with 12 bases between. This CDR3 contains 14 residues. Germline V lookup: CDR1 SGHRS, CDR2 YFSETQ.

The rearrangement links TRBV4-1 to TRBJ1-3; perhaps TRBD1 as D (5 bases). The CDR3 runs to 15 residues. Germline V gene lookup returns CDR1 MGHRA and CDR2 YSYEKL. Trimming removed 0 bases at V and 3 bases at J, with 9 bases between. CDR3 in DNA: TGCGCCAGCAGCCAAGATGTCAGGGTTGGAAACACCATATATTTT. Translation gives CASSQDVRVGNTIYF.

The count of this clone is one. This chain joins TRBV7-6 and TRBJ2-1; D unresolved. This CDR3 contains 13 residues. Germline assignment: CDR1 SGHVS and CDR2 FNYEAQ. Trimming took 1 base from V and 4 from J, leaving 5 bases between them. The CDR3 protein is CASSLGEYNEQFF. As DNA, the CDR3 is TGTGCCAGCAGCTTAGGAGAGTACAATGAGCAGTTCTTC.

The chain is built from TRBV5-4 and TRBJ2-4; D is possibly TRBD2 (7 bases). The CDR3 covers 14 residues. Deletions cut 7 bases from V and 7 bases from J, with 18 bases between. The germline gives CDR1 SGHNT, CDR2 YYREEE (reference sequence). CDR3 bases: TGTGCCAGCCCCATAGGGGGAGGGGGGAACATTCAGTACTTC. It is translated as CASPIGGGGNIQYF.

J is TRBJ2-5 and V is TRBV28; a possible D gene is TRBD2 (7 bases). CDR3 length equals 16 residues. Germline CDR1 reads MDHEN; CDR2 reads SYDVKM. With 6 bases removed from V and 8 bases from J, the gap between germline ends came to 25 bases. The chain's CDR3 is CASSLIRGGGVGTQYF. The DNA of the CDR3 is TGTGCCAGCAGCCTAATCCGAGGGGGAGGGGTAGGCACCCAGTACTTC.

The chain recombines TRBV23-1 with TRBJ2-4; the match to TRBD1 covers 7 bases. TRBV23-1 counts as an open reading frame of uncertain function. V lost 7 bases to trimming and J lost 6 bases; unmatched junction nucleotides: 6. This CDR3 has 13 amino acids. The CDR3 region is CASMDRYRNIQYF. As DNA, the CDR3 is TGCGCCAGCATGGACAGGTATAGAAACATTCAGTACTTC.

J is TRBJ1-5 and V is TRBV25-1; 7 bases match TRBD1. The junction had 4 bases not matched to a gene; V was cut back by 6 bases and J by 5 bases. CDR1 is MGHDK, CDR2 SYGVNS, per germline. The CDR3 runs to 13 residues. CDR3 bases: TGTGCCAGCAGCAGGGGGAAGGATCAGCCCCAGCATTTT. It specifies CASSRGKDQPQHF.

This clone has just a few counts. V gene TRBV7-9 combines with J gene TRBJ1-2; D not resolved. CDR1 is SEHNR and CDR2 is FQNEAQ in the germline V gene (reference sequence). The ends were cut back, 8 bases at V and 3 bases at J, with 16 bases in the middle. There are 14 residues in the CDR3. This CDR3 is CASATWKGDYGYTF. The CDR3 bases are TGTGCCAGCGCAACGTGGAAGGGAGACTATGGCTACACCTTC.

The chain links TRBV9 to TRBJ2-1; D remains ambiguous. This CDR3 contains 14 residues. CDR1 and CDR2 (germline): SGDLS, YYNGEE. Trimming removed 0 bases at V and 6 bases at J, with 10 bases between. The CDR3 nucleotides are TGTGCCAGCAGCGTAGAATCCCGCGTCAATGAGCAGTTCTTC. It specifies CASSVESRVNEQFF.

The chain is built from TRBV30 and TRBJ2-1; no reliable D call. V was trimmed by 1 base and J by 3 bases, leaving 10 bases between them. This CDR3 comprises 14 residues. The V gene's germline CDR1 is GTSNPN and CDR2 SVGIG (reference sequence). Here the CDR3 reads CAWSAGSNYNEQFF. CDR3 DNA: TGTGCCTGGAGTGCAGGCTCGAACTACAATGAGCAGTTCTTC.

Here the CDR3 reads CASSIAGIGANVLTF. CDR3 DNA sequence: TGTGCCAGTAGTATTGCAGGGATTGGGGCCAACGTCCTGACTTTC. The rearrangement links TRBV19 to TRBJ2-6, with D perhaps matching TRBD1 (5 bases). Germline V lookup: CDR1 LNHDA, CDR2 SQIVND (reference sequence). The CDR3 runs to 15 residues. With 3 bases removed from V and 3 bases from J, the gap between germline ends came to 9 bases.

The chain employs TRBV28 and TRBJ1-2; D may be TRBD1 (5 bases). Trimming shortened V by 5 bases and J by 3 bases, and 16 bases separated the two germline ends. Germline V CDR1 and CDR2: MDHEN, SYDVKM. This CDR3 has 15 amino acids. CDR3 bases: TGTGCCAGCAGTCCCCGGGAAGGGGAGGACTATGGCTACACCTTC. Its protein is CASSPREGEDYGYTF.

The chain couples TRBV11-2 to TRBJ2-7, with 7 bases fitting TRBD1. CDR1 is SGHAT, CDR2 FQNNGV, per germline. This CDR3 spans 14 amino acids. V lost 4 bases, J lost 1 base, and 4 bases stayed unmatched. This chain's CDR3 is CASSSPRGSYEQYF. CDR3 coding DNA: TGTGCCAGCAGCTCCCCCAGGGGGTCCTACGAGCAGTACTTC.

The chain recombines TRBV6-1 with TRBJ1-1; D gene unclear. Trimming shortened V by 4 bases and J by 1 base, and 7 bases separated the two germline ends. The V gene's germline CDR1 is MNHNS and CDR2 SASEGT. There are 13 residues in the CDR3. The CDR3 protein is CASSVHKNTEAFF. DNA of the CDR3: TGTGCCAGCAGTGTACACAAGAACACTGAAGCTTTCTTT.

The table lists this clone with a count of one. V and J are TRBV7-9 and TRBJ2-1; 10 positions match TRBD2. The CDR3 has 15 amino acids. The germline gives CDR1 SEHNR, CDR2 FQNEAQ (reference sequence). Trimming took 5 bases from V and 7 from J; bases not matched to a gene: 8. CDR3 nucleotides: TGTGCCAGCAGCCAGGGGGGACTAGCGTTTAATGAGCAGTTCTTC. Translated: CASSQGGLAFNEQFF.

The gene calls are TRBV7-9 and TRBJ2-7; possible D gene TRBD2, 6 bases. Trimming left V 5 bases short and J 3 bases short, with 14 bases between. CDR1 SEHNR and CDR2 FQNEAQ come from the germline V gene (reference sequence). The CDR3 spans 14 residues. In DNA form, the CDR3 reads TGTGCCAGCAGCGCCGGGACTGGGAACTACGAGCAGTACTTC. Amino acid sequence: CASSAGTGNYEQYF. Full variable domain (rest looked up from reference TRBV7-9 and TRBJ2-7): DTGVSQNPRHKITKRGQNVTFRCDPISEHNRLYWYRQTLGQGPEFLTYFQNEAQLEKSRLLSDRFSAERPKGSFSTLEIQRTEQGDSAMYLCASSAGTGNYEQYFGPGTRLTVT.

V is TRBV5-1 and J is TRBJ2-3; 8 bases align to TRBD1. The germline V gene encodes CDR1 SGHRS and CDR2 YFSETQ. The CDR3 sequence is 16 residues long. J was trimmed by 4 bases and V by 1 base; bases with no gene match: 8. CDR3 nucleotides: TGCGCCAGCAGCTTGATATCTGGACAGGGATCAGATACGCAGTATTTT. This translates into CASSLISGQGSDTQYF.

J is TRBJ2-3 and V is TRBV28; TRBD1 aligns across 8 bases. J lost 2 bases, V lost 9 bases, and 7 bases had no gene match. Germline CDR1 MDHEN, CDR2 SYDVKM. The CDR3 consists of 14 residues. As DNA, the CDR3 is TGTGCCAGTACCACAGGGGGAATCACAGATACGCAGTATTTT. Translating it yields CASTTGGITDTQYF.

The chain joins TRBV27 to TRBJ2-2; 15 bases are a match to TRBD2. The germline V gene has CDR1 MNHEY and CDR2 SMNVEV (reference sequence). This CDR3 has 20 amino acids. V trimming: 4 bases; J trimming: 0 bases; junction bases outside the gene matches: 9. The CDR3 region is CASSSISGLAGGPNTGELFF. The CDR3, as DNA: TGTGCCAGCAGTTCGATCTCCGGACTAGCGGGAGGGCCGAACACCGGGGAGCTGTTTTTT.

This chain connects TRBV5-6 to TRBJ1-5, with 9 bases identical to TRBD1. This CDR3 is built from 15 residues. From germline, CDR1 is SGHDT and CDR2 YYEEEE. V dropped 4 bases and J dropped 7; count of bases not matched to a gene: 9. CDR3 sequence reads: CASSGSGTGSQPQHF. The CDR3 coding sequence is TGTGCCAGCAGCGGATCCGGGACAGGGAGCCAGCCCCAGCATTTT.

The J gene is TRBJ1-5, the V gene TRBV15; the match to TRBD1 covers 9 bases. The V gene's germline CDR1 is LNHNV and CDR2 YYDKDF (reference sequence). After removal of 3 bases from V and 5 bases from J, the junction contained 2 bases not matched to a gene. The CDR3 is 14 amino acids. CDR3 in DNA: TGTGCCACCAGCAGGGGACAGGGCCATCAGCCCCAGCATTTT. This translates into CATSRGQGHQPQHF.

The chain uses TRBV7-8 and TRBJ2-7; 7 bases agree with TRBD1. The length of the CDR3 is 14 residues. Per germline, CDR1 SGHVS and CDR2 FQNEAQ. J gave up 7 bases and V 4 bases, and 10 bases lay outside the gene matches. The CDR3 spells CASSSGTAPKEQYF. DNA for the CDR3: TGTGCCAGCAGCTCCGGGACAGCCCCGAAAGAGCAGTACTTC.

This chain joins TRBV7-9 and TRBJ2-7; 9 bases are shared with TRBD2. Losses at the gene ends were 5 bases for V and 3 bases for J; bases not matched to a gene: 8. This CDR3 spans 15 amino acids. Germline-derived CDR1 and CDR2 are SEHNR and FQNEAQ (reference sequence). CDR3 sequence: CASSPLVAGVYEQYF. CDR3 coding DNA: TGTGCCAGCAGCCCTCTCGTAGCGGGAGTCTACGAGCAGTACTTC.

The V and J genes are TRBV6-4 and TRBJ1-6, with D maybe TRBD1 (6 bases). V was trimmed by 4 bases and J by 7 bases, leaving 11 bases between them. The germline CDR1 and CDR2 sequences are MRHNA and SNTAGT. This CDR3 comprises 14 residues. The CDR3 reads CASSGQGYNSPLHF. CDR3 DNA sequence: TGTGCCAGCAGTGGTCAGGGGTACAATTCACCCCTCCACTTT.